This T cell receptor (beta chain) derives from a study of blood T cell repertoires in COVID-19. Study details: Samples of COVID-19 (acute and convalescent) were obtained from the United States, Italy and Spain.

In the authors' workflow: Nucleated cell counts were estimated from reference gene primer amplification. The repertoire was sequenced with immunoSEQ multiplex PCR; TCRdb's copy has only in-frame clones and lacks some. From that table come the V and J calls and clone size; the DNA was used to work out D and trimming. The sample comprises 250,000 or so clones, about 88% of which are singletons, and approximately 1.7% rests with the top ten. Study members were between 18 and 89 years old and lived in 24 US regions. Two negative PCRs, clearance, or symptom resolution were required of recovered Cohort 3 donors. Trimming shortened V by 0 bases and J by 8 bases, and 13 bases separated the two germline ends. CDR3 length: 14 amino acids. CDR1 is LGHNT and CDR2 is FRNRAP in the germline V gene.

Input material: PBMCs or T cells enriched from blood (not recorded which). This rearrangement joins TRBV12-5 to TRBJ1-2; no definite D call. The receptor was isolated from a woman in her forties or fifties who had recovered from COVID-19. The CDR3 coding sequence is TGTGCTAGTGGTTTGGTTGGATCGGGTCGAGGCTACACCTTC. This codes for CASGLVGSGRGYTF. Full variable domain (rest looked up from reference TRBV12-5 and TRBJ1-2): DARVTQTPRHKVTEMGQEVTMRCQPILGHNTVFWYRQTMMQGLELLAYFRNRAPLDDSGMPKDRFSAEMPDATLATLKIQPSEPRDSAVYFCASGLVGSGRGYTFGSGTRLTVV.